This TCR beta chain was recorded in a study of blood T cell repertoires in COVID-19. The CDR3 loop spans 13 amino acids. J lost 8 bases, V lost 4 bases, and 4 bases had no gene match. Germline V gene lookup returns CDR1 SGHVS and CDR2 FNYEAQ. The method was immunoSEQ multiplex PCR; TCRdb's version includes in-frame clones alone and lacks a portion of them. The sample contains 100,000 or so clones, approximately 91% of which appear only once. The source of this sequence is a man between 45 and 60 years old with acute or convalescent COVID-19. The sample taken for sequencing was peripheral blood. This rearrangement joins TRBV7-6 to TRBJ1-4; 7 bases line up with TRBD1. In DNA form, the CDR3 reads TGTGCCAGCAGCTCGGGACAGTGGGAAAAACTGTTTTTT. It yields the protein CASSSGQWEKLFF. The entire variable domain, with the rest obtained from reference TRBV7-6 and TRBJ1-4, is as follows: GAGVSQSPRYKVTKRGQDVALRCDPISGHVSLYWYRQALGQGPEFLTYFNYEAQQDKSGLPNDRFSAERPEGSISTLTIQRTEQRDSAMYRCASSSGQWEKLFFGSGTQLSVL.